The present T cell receptor beta chain was sequenced within a study of tumor and adjacent non-tumor tissue in lung cancer. Study in general: Histology: 12 adenocarcinoma, a couple of squamous cell carcinoma, 1 small cell lung cancer. The patients, around 9 men and about five women, were about 31 to 80 with stage I to III disease.

Trimming cost V 0 bases and J 5 bases, with 11 bases left between them. The CDR3 consists of 14 residues. Germline CDR1 reads MNHEY; CDR2 reads SVGEGT. The template was RNA from unsorted bulk tissue. A modified ARM-PCR protocol with three rounds of nested PCR amplified TCRbeta. TCRdb re-called the multiplex PCR reads with MiXCR, one entry per CDR3 protein. The table has 100,000 to 150,000 distinct CDR3 sequences, 60% to 70% seen once. As to this clonotype: Being one base from a much bigger clone, this may be a read error.

This receptor was identified in a man younger than 40 with non-small cell lung cancer. The sequencing input was lung tumor tissue. V usage is TRBV6-2 or TRBV6-3 and J usage is TRBJ2-7; D gene unclear. The CDR3 bases are TGTGCCAGCAGTTACTCGAAGGCTAGGCACGAGCAGTACTTC. Amino acid sequence: CASSYSKARHEQYF.